This T cell receptor beta chain comes out of a study of cytomegalovirus exposure and HLA in healthy donors. This CDR3 has 15 amino acids. The V end lost 4 bases, the J end lost 7 bases, and 20 bases lay between the germline ends. Both 60 Vbeta primers and 13 Jbeta primers went into the PCR. Original processing methods: Roughly 9.9 million shared chains were among the roughly 80 million unique TCR beta chains that a later analysis counted. TCRdb keeps only in-frame clones here, not all; method: immunoSEQ multiplex PCR. D and trimming were read from the DNA, whereas the V and J calls and clone size are those reported in that table. This sample lists tens of thousands of clones; its ten largest clones have under 3%. Findings of the study overall: With later analysis, a missense DCLRE1C variant became linked to TCR beta V- and J-gene trimming. Analyzed later, most CMV-associated TCR beta chains appeared HLA-restricted.

On this clone: The antigen remains undetermined.

V is TRBV5-3 and J is TRBJ2-5; possible D gene TRBD2, 7 bases. TRBV5-3 is an open reading frame, and its role is uncertain. The sample taken for sequencing was PBMCs. The receptor was isolated from a man aged 40-49 years in good health and CMV-seronegative. CDR3 residues: CARSPDGGLRGTQYF. CDR3 nucleotides: TGTGCCAGAAGCCCTGACGGGGGGCTACGAGGGACCCAGTACTTC.